The source of this T cell receptor beta chain is a study of T-cell reconstitution after alpha-beta-depleted transplantation in children (dated by TCRdb to about 2016). Regarding the complete study: T-cell immune reconstitution after TCRalphabeta/CD19-depleted allogeneic hematopoietic cell transplantation in children was quantitatively tracked in the study by means of TCR repertoire profiling. What the work shows at the level of the full study, not this receptor alone: In some patients, the high TCRbeta diversity seen at day 60 was put down to recipient T cells and intrathymic progenitors that had survived conditioning. Over the following months the frequencies of hyperexpanded clones went down, and after one year T-cell counts and TCRbeta diversity were mostly credited to newly produced T cells. About two months after transplant, the apparently early recovery of alphabetaT-cell counts reportedly depended on just several hundred clones that had expanded rapidly and came from non-depleted graft cells.

The CDR3, from cysteine to phenylalanine, totals 13 residues. Only CDR3 DNA remains: 39 bases, in frame from the first base. The trim is 3 bases for V and 0 bases for J, with a gap of 6 bases between the germline ends. For CDR1 and CDR2, the germline V gene (reference sequence) lists DFQATT and SNEGSKA. In the paper's terms, the treatment or condition label means: allogeneic hematopoietic cell transplantation with graft depleted of TCRalphabeta T cells and CD19 B cells. TCRalphabeta/CD19-depleted allogeneic hematopoietic cell grafts were given to the transplant recipients, all of whom were children. Library preparation employed PCR. The sample was run on an Illumina HiSeq 2500. Molecular barcoding was employed in the preparation of TCR libraries, with unique molecular identifiers being used to normalize TCRbeta repertoire quantification. TCRdb trimmed the raw reads at Q25, called clones with MiXCR and kept productive beta chains. When rows share a CDR3 protein, they turn into one entry using the most common DNA and genes. This sample holds approximately 230,000 distinct CDR3 sequences; roughly a quarter were observed only once. Jointly, the top ten make up more than 4.5% of the sample.

This clonotype was counted between two and nine times. Its antigen remains unidentified. No base quality values were provided; no much bigger clone lies one nucleotide off. This chain joins TRBV20-1 to TRBJ2-1; the D call is tentative, TRBD1 or TRBD2, as each matches 5 bases. Material: PBMCs, mostly from graft donor cells, obtained 360 days after TCRalphabeta/CD19-depleted stem cell transplant. The origin of this receptor is a female patient aged 2-10 years who had a stem cell transplant for congenital amegakaryocytic thrombocytopenia, so the T cells may come from the graft donor. The DNA is as follows: TGCAGTGCTAGCGGGGCCTCCTACAATGAGCAGTTCTTC. This sequence encodes CSASGASYNEQFF.